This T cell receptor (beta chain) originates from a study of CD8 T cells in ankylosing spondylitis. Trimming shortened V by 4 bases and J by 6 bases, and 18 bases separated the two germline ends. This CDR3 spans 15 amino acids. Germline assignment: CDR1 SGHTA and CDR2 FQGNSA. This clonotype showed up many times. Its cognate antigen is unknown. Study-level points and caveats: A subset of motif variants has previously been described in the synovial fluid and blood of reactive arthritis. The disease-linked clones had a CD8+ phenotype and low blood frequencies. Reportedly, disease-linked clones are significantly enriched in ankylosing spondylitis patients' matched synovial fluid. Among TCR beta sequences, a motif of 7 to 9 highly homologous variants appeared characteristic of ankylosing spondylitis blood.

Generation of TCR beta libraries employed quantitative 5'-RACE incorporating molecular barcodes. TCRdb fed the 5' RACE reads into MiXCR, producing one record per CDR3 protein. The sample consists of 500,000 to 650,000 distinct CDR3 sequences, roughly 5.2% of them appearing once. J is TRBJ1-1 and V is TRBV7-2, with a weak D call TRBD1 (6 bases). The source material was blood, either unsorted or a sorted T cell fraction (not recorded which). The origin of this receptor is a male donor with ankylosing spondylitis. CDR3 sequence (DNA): TGTGCCAGCAGCTGGAGCCAGGGGCTAGGGGCTGAAGCTTTCTTT. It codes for CASSWSQGLGAEAFF. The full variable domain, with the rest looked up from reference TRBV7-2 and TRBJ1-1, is GAGVSQSPSNKVTEKGKDVELRCDPISGHTALYWYRQSLGQGLEFLIYFQGNSAPDKSGLPSDRFSAERTGGSVSTLTIQRTQQEDSAVYLCASSWSQGLGAEAFFGQGTRLTVV.